These 17 T cell receptor beta chains came from one sample sequenced in a study of response to subunit inactivated influenza vaccine. TCRdb called the RT-PCR reads again in MiXCR, with one record for every CDR3 protein. Here the sample spans hundreds of thousands of distinct CDR3 sequences, about 14% being singletons. This material consisted of PBMCs from blood, taken approximately 15 days before vaccination. The receptors were gathered from a man over 45 who received an inactivated influenza vaccine.

The chain recombines TRBV6-2 or TRBV6-3 with TRBJ2-2; the D is unclear. This CDR3 has 17 residues. Between the trimmed V and J ends, which lost 6 bases and 4 bases, there was a span of 21 bases. CDR1 and CDR2 (germline): MNHEY, SVGEGT. CDR3 sequence: CASRRELGIQSTGELFF. In nucleotides, the CDR3 is TGTGCCAGCAGGCGAGAGTTGGGTATCCAGAGCACCGGGGAGCTGTTTTTT.

This clonotype was counted many times. The J gene is TRBJ1-3, the V gene TRBV29-1; D perhaps matches TRBD1 (5 bases). CDR3 length: 14 residues. Germline V gives CDR1 SQVTM, CDR2 ANQGSEA. V lost 3 bases and J lost 1, with 10 bases in between. CDR3 bases: TGCAGCGTTGATTCAGCAGGGTCTGGAAACACCATATATTTT. The encoded protein is CSVDSAGSGNTIYF. The full variable domain, completed using reference TRBV29-1 and TRBJ1-3, is SAVISQKPSRDICQRGTSLTIQCQVDSQVTMMFWYRQQPGQSLTLIATANQGSEATYESGFVIDKFPISRPNLTFSTLTVSNMSPEDSSIYLCSVDSAGSGNTIYFGEGSWLTVV.

This clonotype has more than one count but fewer than ten. J is TRBJ2-1 and V is TRBV10-3, with unresolved D. The CDR3 consists of 13 residues. The V gene's germline CDR1 is ENHRY and CDR2 SYGVKD. V lost 2 bases and J 13 bases, leaving 15 bases between the germline ends. CDR3 DNA sequence: TGTGCCATCAGTGAGGTTGGAGCCTCAAATCAGTTCTTC. This codes for CAISEVGASNQFF.

The rearrangement links TRBV7-2 to TRBJ1-2; 7 positions agree with TRBD1. Germline CDR1 reads SGHTA; CDR2 reads FQGNSA. V lost 7 bases and J lost 7; bases outside the gene matches: 12. The CDR3 loop spans 14 amino acids. The CDR3 protein is CASTPAGRGLGYTF. The CDR3 coding sequence is TGTGCCAGCACCCCGGCGGGAAGGGGGCTTGGCTACACCTTC.

The chain links TRBV2 to TRBJ1-1, with a tentative D call TRBD1 (5 bases). Germline CDR1 reads SNHLY; CDR2 reads FYNNEI. The CDR3 has 15 amino acids. Trimming cost V 3 bases and J 10 bases, with 21 bases left between them. The CDR3 nucleotides are TGTGCCAGCAGTGACCCGTCGCAGGGCGGGTTTAGAGCTTTCTTT. This translates into CASSDPSQGGFRAFF.

The sample holds many counts of this clonotype. The chain recombines TRBV14 with TRBJ2-5, with D uncertain. The CDR3 loop spans 17 amino acids. Germline-derived CDR1 and CDR2 are SGHDN and FVKESK. Trimming cost V 1 base and J 4 bases, with 19 bases left between them. CDR3 amino acids: CASSQGGHPRLGETQYF. In DNA form, the CDR3 reads TGTGCCAGCAGCCAAGGGGGTCACCCTCGTTTGGGAGAGACCCAGTACTTC.

The chain has TRBV14 and TRBJ2-1, with 15 bases identical to TRBD2. The length of the CDR3 is 16 residues. The V gene end was trimmed by 2 bases and the J gene end by 7 bases; junction bases not matched to a gene: 3. Germline V CDR1 and CDR2: SGHDN, FVKESK. The CDR3 DNA sequence: TGTGCCAGCAGCCAATACGGGACTAGCGGGAGGAATGAGCAGTTCTTC. This sequence encodes CASSQYGTSGRNEQFF.

This clonotype has just a few counts. V gene TRBV6-5 combines with J gene TRBJ2-7; the D is unclear. CDR1 and CDR2 (germline): MNHEY, SVGAGI. Trimming took off 0 bases at V and 5 bases at J, with 8 bases between the two ends. The CDR3 runs 13 residues. For the CDR3, the DNA is TGTGCCAGCAGTTACTCGTATTGGAACGAGCAGTACTTC. It specifies CASSYSYWNEQYF.

This clonotype was seen many times. This chain connects TRBV7-2 to TRBJ2-2, with a weak D call TRBD1 (5 bases). The CDR3 is 16 residues long. V was shortened by 1 base and J by 2 bases, with 11 bases between the two germline ends. Germline V gene sequence: CDR1 SGHTA, CDR2 FQGNSA. The CDR3 reads CASSLVGAANTGELFF. CDR3 nucleotides: TGTGCCAGCAGCTTAGTAGGGGCAGCAAACACCGGGGAGCTGTTTTTT.

This clonotype was seen more than once but under ten times. This chain joins TRBV20-1 and TRBJ2-5, with unresolved D. V was trimmed by 1 base and J by 4 bases, leaving 19 bases between them. In germline, CDR1 is DFQATT, CDR2 SNEGSKA (reference sequence). CDR3 length: 16 residues. DNA for the CDR3: TGCAGTGCTAGAGTCTTCTCGGTCGGCTATGGAGAGACCCAGTACTTC. It specifies CSARVFSVGYGETQYF.

In its sample, this clonotype was seen a few times. The chain links TRBV7-9 to TRBJ2-3, with D tentatively TRBD1 (6 bases). CDR3 size: 14 residues. The germline V gene encodes CDR1 SEHNR and CDR2 FQNEAQ (reference sequence). Trimming shortened V by 4 bases and J by 9 bases, and 17 bases separated the two germline ends. The CDR3 spells CASSWGTGSHTQYF. In DNA, the CDR3 is TGTGCCAGCAGCTGGGGAACAGGGAGCCACACGCAGTATTTT.

This clonotype was seen more than once but under ten times. The CDR3 region has the DNA TGTGCCAGCAGTGAAGTCTTGAACACTGAAGCTTTCTTT. Protein: CASSEVLNTEAFF. The gene calls are TRBV6-1 and TRBJ1-1; D call uncertain. Deletions cut 1 base from V and 0 bases from J, with 3 bases between. Germline assignment: CDR1 MNHNS and CDR2 SASEGT. This CDR3 contains 13 residues.

The V gene is TRBV12-3 or TRBV12-4, the J gene TRBJ2-7; 8 positions agree with TRBD1. This CDR3 is 15 amino acids long. The trim removed 4 bases at V and 2 bases at J, leaving 7 bases unmatched. CDR3: CASSSNPTGAYEQYF. DNA for the CDR3: TGTGCCAGCAGTTCCAATCCGACAGGGGCCTACGAGCAGTACTTC.

V and J are TRBV7-2 and TRBJ1-4; 8 positions match TRBD1. With 7 bases clipped from V and 2 bases from J, the junction kept 3 bases outside the gene matches. CDR3 size: 14 residues. Germline V gives CDR1 SGHTA, CDR2 FQGNSA. The CDR3 loop is CASNQGATNEKLFF. The CDR3, as DNA: TGTGCCAGCAACCAGGGGGCTACTAATGAAAAACTGTTTTTT.

This clonotype was observed a few times. The chain employs TRBV7-9 and TRBJ2-1; tentatively, D is TRBD1 (6 bases). In germline, CDR1 is SEHNR, CDR2 FQNEAQ (reference sequence). CDR3 size: 15 residues. With 5 bases removed from V and 4 bases from J, the gap between germline ends came to 15 bases. CDR3: CASSPPGRGYNEQFF. The CDR3 nucleotides read TGTGCCAGCAGCCCGCCCGGCAGGGGTTACAATGAGCAGTTCTTC.

The table lists this clonotype with many counts. The rearrangement joins TRBV12-3 or TRBV12-4 to TRBJ1-4; tentatively, D is TRBD1 (5 bases). CDR3 length: 13 residues. Deletions cut 7 bases from V and 7 bases from J, with 13 bases between. CDR3: CASIRTGGEKLFF. CDR3 coding DNA: TGTGCCAGCATCCGGACCGGGGGTGAAAAACTGTTTTTT.

CDR3 sequence (DNA): TGTGCCAGCAGTTTCCTGTGGCGGGGCTCCTACGAGCAGTACTTC. As protein: CASSFLWRGSYEQYF. The genes are TRBV28 and TRBJ2-7; D is possibly TRBD2 (6 bases). Germline CDR1 MDHEN, CDR2 SYDVKM. There are 15 residues in the CDR3. The germline V and J ends were trimmed by 3 bases and 0 bases, with 12 bases remaining between them.